This T cell receptor (beta chain) was documented in a study of PD-L1 blockade in urothelial cancer. For the study at large: From 0 to 3 prior chemotherapy regimens had been given to the patients. Investigators checked blood 3 weeks (second dose) and 6 weeks after treatment start.

V trimming: 5 bases; J trimming: 0 bases; junction bases outside the gene matches: 7. This CDR3 contains 16 residues. CDR1 is PRHDT and CDR2 is FYEKMQ in the germline V gene (reference sequence). The table came from immunoSEQ multiplex PCR; TCRdb's copy has only in-frame clones and leaves some out. The table includes tens of thousands of clones, roughly 77% detected once. This material consisted of PBMCs, taken around atezolizumab (anti-PD-L1) treatment. This TCR came from a man in his 70s with urothelial cancer. This chain uses TRBV13 with TRBJ2-7, with TRBD2 identical over 10 bases. This chain's CDR3 is CASSKLAGEDSYEQYF. The CDR3 bases are TGTGCCAGCAGCAAGCTAGCGGGAGAAGACTCCTACGAGCAGTACTTC.